The 20 T cell receptor beta chains below were found in one sample sequenced in a study of blood T cell repertoires in COVID-19. The data were produced by immunoSEQ multiplex PCR, yet TCRdb's version contains in-frame clones alone and is incomplete. Counted here are 25,000 to 35,000 clones, approximately 83% occurring once; the ten biggest clones make up over 25%. The sequenced sample consisted of peripheral blood. These receptors were obtained from a man between 65 and 85 years old with active COVID-19.

This rearrangement joins TRBV4-1 to TRBJ1-5; D is perhaps TRBD1 (5 bases). Germline CDR1 and CDR2: MGHRA and YSYEKL. The V end was cut by 4 bases, the J end by 6 bases, with 16 bases between. This CDR3 contains 15 residues. This chain's CDR3 is CASSRGGLSVQPQHF. CDR3 DNA sequence: TGCGCCAGCAGCCGGGGGGGGTTGAGTGTTCAGCCCCAGCATTTT.

The V and J genes are TRBV6-2 or TRBV6-3 and TRBJ2-1, with D tentatively TRBD2 (6 bases). V was pared by 5 bases and J by 10 bases, with 24 bases between. The CDR3 runs 16 residues. Germline V gene data show CDR1 as MNHEY and CDR2 as SVGEGT. The CDR3 reads CASSPTTHRGAGEQFF. The CDR3 nucleotides are TGTGCCAGCAGTCCGACAACTCATCGGGGAGCGGGCGAGCAGTTCTTC.

The CDR3 sequence: CASSLQGVYEQYF. The CDR3 DNA reads TGTGCCAGCAGCTTACAGGGGGTCTACGAGCAGTACTTC. This chain joins TRBV12-3 or TRBV12-4 and TRBJ2-7; 8 bases align to TRBD1. CDR3 length: 13 residues. V shed 6 bases, J shed 3 bases, and the junction held 4 bases outside the gene matches.

The chain's CDR3 is CASSPGRGSNNEQFF. For the CDR3, the DNA is TGTGCCAGCAGCCCCGGACGGGGGAGCAACAATGAGCAGTTCTTC. The rearrangement uses TRBV7-3 and TRBJ2-1, with TRBD2 as a possible D gene (6 bases). This CDR3 region has 15 residues. Germline lookup yields CDR1 SGHTA and CDR2 FQGTGA. Trimming removed 5 bases at V and 5 bases at J, with 16 bases between.

The V gene is TRBV14, the J gene TRBJ2-1; a weak D match, TRBD2 (6 bases). Per the germline V gene, CDR1 is SGHDN and CDR2 is FVKESK. The CDR3 totals 15 residues. Trimming left V 4 bases short and J 4 bases short, with 14 bases between. CDR3 sequence: CASSRGVGAYNEQFF. The DNA of the CDR3 is TGTGCCAGCAGCCGGGGGGTTGGCGCTTACAATGAGCAGTTCTTC.

The gene calls are TRBV7-3 and TRBJ2-1; 11 bases match TRBD2. The length of the CDR3 is 15 residues. J gave up 2 bases and V 3 bases, and 0 bases lay outside the gene matches. CDR1 and CDR2 (germline): SGHTA, FQGTGA. In nucleotides, the CDR3 is TGTGCCAGCAGCTTGGGACTAGCGGCCTACAATGAGCAGTTCTTC. This codes for CASSLGLAAYNEQFF.

The V call is TRBV19, the J call TRBJ2-5, with TRBD1 identical over 10 bases. The CDR3 runs to 14 residues. J lost 4 bases, V lost 5 bases, and 4 bases had no gene match. CDR1 and CDR2 from the germline V gene are LNHDA and SQIVND (reference sequence). The CDR3 DNA follows: TGTGCCAGTAGTGTGACAGGGGGCGGAGAGACCCAGTACTTC. Its protein is CASSVTGGGETQYF.

This chain's CDR3 is CASSLTGPGNTIYF. The CDR3 nucleotides are TGTGCCAGCAGTTTGACAGGGCCTGGAAACACCATATATTTT. The chain has TRBV6-5 and TRBJ1-3; 7 positions agree with TRBD1. Trimming took 4 bases from V and 2 from J; bases not matched to a gene: 2. The CDR3 runs to 14 residues. CDR1 and CDR2 (germline): MNHEY, SVGAGI.

This clone was counted a few times. The chain combines TRBV19 with TRBJ2-4, with 7 bases matching TRBD1. The CDR3 has 14 residues. Per germline, CDR1 LNHDA and CDR2 SQIVND (reference sequence). V dropped 2 bases and J dropped 7; count of bases not matched to a gene: 5. The CDR3 is CASSIWGQRNIQYF. The CDR3 nucleotides read TGTGCCAGTAGTATATGGGGACAGAGGAACATTCAGTACTTC.

The chain carries TRBV23-1 and TRBJ2-5; D may be TRBD1 (5 bases). TRBV23-1 carries the ORF label, with uncertain function. CDR3 length equals 15 residues. V was trimmed by 8 bases and J by 2 bases, leaving 18 bases between them. CDR3 nucleotides: TGCGCCAGCCTACTTCACAGGACCGATCAAGAGACCCAGTACTTC. Amino acids: CASLLHRTDQETQYF.

This chain connects TRBV5-1 to TRBJ2-2; D possibly corresponds to TRBD2 (5 bases). This CDR3 has 20 residues. The V and J ends lost 1 base and 7 bases respectively, with 29 bases between them. The germline gives CDR1 SGHRS, CDR2 YFSETQ. The CDR3 spells CASSLNVGNSGRVRGGELFF. The CDR3 DNA follows: TGCGCCAGCAGCTTGAATGTAGGGAATTCCGGGCGGGTACGCGGCGGGGAGCTGTTTTTT.

The V and J genes are TRBV7-2 and TRBJ1-2, with D possibly matching TRBD1 (6 bases). The germline V gene encodes CDR1 SGHTA and CDR2 FQGNSA. The V gene lost 0 bases and the J gene lost 5 bases, with 7 bases spanning the gap. This CDR3 region has 13 residues. The CDR3 loop is CASSLAQGYGYTF. In DNA, the CDR3 is TGTGCCAGCAGCTTAGCGCAGGGGTATGGCTACACCTTC.

This sequence joins TRBV5-8 and TRBJ2-2, with 10 bases aligning to TRBD2. The CDR3 is 17 residues long. J was trimmed by 5 bases and V by 1 base; bases with no gene match: 8. CDR1 and CDR2 (germline): SGHTS, YDEGEE. The chain's CDR3 is CASSLMGLAIGTGELFF. The CDR3 DNA reads TGTGCCAGCAGCTTGATGGGACTAGCGATAGGGACCGGGGAGCTGTTTTTT.

This clone was picked up one time. The V and J genes are TRBV5-1 and TRBJ2-2; D may be TRBD2 (5 bases). Germline loops: CDR1 SGHRS, CDR2 YFSETQ. The CDR3 consists of 14 residues. Trimming took 1 base from V and 6 from J, leaving 10 bases between them. In DNA, the CDR3 is TGCGCCAGCAGCTTGTTGTTTAGCGCCGGGGAGCTGTTTTTT. Its translation: CASSLLFSAGELFF.

The rearrangement joins TRBV19 to TRBJ2-1; D gene uncertain. The germline V gene has CDR1 LNHDA and CDR2 SQIVND (reference sequence). This CDR3 contains 13 residues. Trimming removed 6 bases at V and 8 bases at J, with 14 bases between. The CDR3 bases are TGTGCCAGTAGCCTAACCCCCTTGGATGAGCAGTTCTTC. Its protein product is CASSLTPLDEQFF. The complete variable domain, with remaining parts taken from reference TRBV19 and TRBJ2-1, reads DGGITQSPKYLFRKEGQNVTLSCEQNLNHDAMYWYRQDPGQGLRLIYYSQIVNDFQKGDIAEGYSVSREKKESFPLTVTSAQKNPTAFYLCASSLTPLDEQFFGPGTRLTVL.

This CDR3 is CASSQGQGYTF. For the CDR3, the DNA is TGTGCCAGCAGCCAGGGGCAGGGCTACACCTTC. The gene calls are TRBV3-1 (or the pseudogene TRBV3-2) and TRBJ1-2; D perhaps matches TRBD1 (5 bases). The length of the CDR3 is 11 residues. The V gene's germline CDR1 is LGHDT and CDR2 YNNKEL (reference sequence). Trimming removed 3 bases at V and 8 bases at J, with 7 bases between.

The rearrangement uses TRBV9 and TRBJ1-1, with 7 bases fitting TRBD1. Germline-derived CDR1 and CDR2 are SGDLS and YYNGEE. V lost 4 bases to trimming and J lost 0 bases; unmatched junction nucleotides: 3. The CDR3 has 14 amino acids. This CDR3 is CASSKGQMNTEAFF. CDR3 coding DNA: TGTGCCAGCAGCAAGGGACAGATGAACACTGAAGCTTTCTTT.

In its sample, this clone is medium-sized (0.01 to 0.1%). The rearrangement joins TRBV5-6 to TRBJ2-7; 8 bases are shared with TRBD2. CDR1 is SGHDT, CDR2 YYEEEE, per germline. Losses at the gene ends were 2 bases for V and 7 bases for J; bases not matched to a gene: 8. The CDR3 runs 14 residues. For the CDR3, the DNA is TGTGCCAGCAGCTTTGGTGGGACTAGTGTTGAGCAGTACTTC. Its protein is CASSFGGTSVEQYF.

The V and J genes are TRBV27 and TRBJ2-7; 7 bases are a match to TRBD1. V lost 6 bases and J lost 0; bases outside the gene matches: 5. Per the germline V gene, CDR1 is MNHEY and CDR2 is SMNVEV (reference sequence). This CDR3 is built from 14 residues. The CDR3 sequence: CASSPQGPSYEQYF. In DNA form, the CDR3 reads TGTGCCAGCAGCCCACAGGGGCCCTCCTACGAGCAGTACTTC.

The rearrangement links TRBV5-6 to TRBJ1-2; D might be TRBD1 (5 bases). Deletions cut 0 bases from V and 1 base from J, with 13 bases between. Germline V gene sequence: CDR1 SGHDT, CDR2 YYEEEE. The CDR3 contains 16 residues. The CDR3 protein is CASSLGGTWGNYGYTF. The CDR3 DNA sequence: TGTGCCAGCAGCTTGGGCGGGACGTGGGGTAACTATGGCTACACCTTC.